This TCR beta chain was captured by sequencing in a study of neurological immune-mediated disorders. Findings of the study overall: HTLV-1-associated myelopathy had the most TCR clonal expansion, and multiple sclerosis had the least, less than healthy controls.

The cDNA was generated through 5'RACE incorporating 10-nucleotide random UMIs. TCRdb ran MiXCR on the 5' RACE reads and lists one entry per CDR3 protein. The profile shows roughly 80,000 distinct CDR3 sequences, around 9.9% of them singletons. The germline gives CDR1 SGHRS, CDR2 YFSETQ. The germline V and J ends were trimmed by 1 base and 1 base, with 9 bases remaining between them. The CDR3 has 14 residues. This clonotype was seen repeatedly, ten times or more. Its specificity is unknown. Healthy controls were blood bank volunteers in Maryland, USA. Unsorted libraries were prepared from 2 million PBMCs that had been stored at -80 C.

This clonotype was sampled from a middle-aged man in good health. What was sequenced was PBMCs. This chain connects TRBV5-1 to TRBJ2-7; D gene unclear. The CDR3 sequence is CASSLRSESYEQYF. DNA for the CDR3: TGCGCCAGCAGCTTGAGGTCTGAGTCCTACGAGCAGTACTTC.